The entry below gives a single T cell receptor beta chain sequence along with its context. Its antigen is unknown. The sample originates from a study of shared clonotypes between healthy human individuals. Turning to the study itself: Each donor's CD8 memory used one plate, CD8 naive two, each CD4 subset three.

The CDR3 totals 14 residues. CDR1 and CDR2 from the germline V gene are SEHNR and FQNEAQ (reference sequence). V was clipped by 11 bases and J by 2 bases; unmatched bases: 9. Broader study findings: The generation probabilities recorded for non-shared clonotypes fell below those of clonotypes shared by all four donors.

Naive CD8 cells lacked CD45RO, underwent positive selection for CCR7 and left out terminally differentiated effector memory CD45RA+ cells. Across several immunoSEQ plates, the genomic DNA of each subset was split evenly. The table came from immunoSEQ multiplex PCR; TCRdb's copy has only in-frame clones and leaves some out. In the table there are approximately 840,000 clones, roughly 96% of which are singletons. Sequencing used naive CD8+ T cells sorted from blood. The V call is TRBV7-9, the J call TRBJ2-7, with 10 bases that match TRBD2. The TCR sequence derives from a man aged 30-40 years in good health. The CDR3 nucleotides are TGTGCCTCAGCCCCCGGACTAGCGGCCTACGAGCAGTACTTC. Protein product: CASAPGLAAYEQYF.